Presented here are 27 T cell receptor beta chains from one specimen sequenced in a study of T-cell memory formation after mild COVID-19. TCRdb re-called the 5' RACE reads with MiXCR, one entry per CDR3 protein. The sample contains approximately 290,000 distinct CDR3 sequences, 15% to 20% of which appear only once. Sequencing was done on a sample of PBMCs or a T cell subset sorted from them (not recorded which). These receptor sequences come from a man aged 18 to 30 who had mild COVID-19 (a few samples of this study predate the infection). Cell type and time point are not known.

The genes are TRBV7-9 and TRBJ2-3; maybe TRBD2 (7 bases). Germline V gene data show CDR1 as SEHNR and CDR2 as FQNEAQ (reference sequence). The V gene lost 3 bases and the J gene lost 6 bases, with 13 bases spanning the gap. The CDR3 runs 14 residues. This chain's CDR3 is CASSFEGGPDTQYF. CDR3 nucleotides: TGTGCCAGCAGCTTTGAGGGGGGGCCCGATACGCAGTATTTT. The full variable domain, with the rest looked up from reference TRBV7-9 and TRBJ2-3, is DTGVSQNPRHKITKRGQNVTFRCDPISEHNRLYWYRQTLGQGPEFLTYFQNEAQLEKSRLLSDRFSAERPKGSFSTLEIQRTEQGDSAMYLCASSFEGGPDTQYFGPGTRLTVL.

V is TRBV7-2 and J is TRBJ2-1; 9 positions agree with TRBD2. V dropped 5 bases and J dropped 4; count of bases not matched to a gene: 9. There are 16 residues in the CDR3. Germline V CDR1 and CDR2: SGHTA, FQGNSA. The CDR3 DNA reads TGTGCCAGCAGCCTCAGCGGGGGGCGAATTTACAATGAGCAGTTCTTC. Amino acids: CASSLSGGRIYNEQFF.

This clonotype is deemed medium-sized. Because the CDR3's place on the DNA is in doubt, the DNA is left out and the CDR3 is given as listed by TCRdb. The rearrangement links TRBV7-6 to TRBJ2-5; the table's D call TRBD2 went unverified against the DNA. The CDR3 length equals 15 residues, ends included. The V gene's germline CDR1 is SGHVS and CDR2 FNYEAQ. The chain's CDR3 is CASSFGNGLQETQYF.

A few counts support this clonotype. The gene calls are TRBV7-2 and TRBJ2-5; D might be TRBD1 (5 bases). Deletions cut 3 bases from V and 6 bases from J, with 11 bases between. CDR1 and CDR2 from the germline V gene are SGHTA and FQGNSA. The CDR3 runs to 13 residues. The DNA of the CDR3 is TGTGCCAGCAGCTTGTCCCAGGGTCAGACCCAGTACTTC. This gives the protein CASSLSQGQTQYF.

CDR3: CASSSSGYEQYV. Here the CDR3 DNA reads TGTGCCAGCAGCTCCAGCGGGTACGAGCAGTACGTC. The genes are TRBV6-2 or TRBV6-3 and TRBJ2-7; D might be TRBD2 (6 bases). Germline V gene data show CDR1 as MNHEY and CDR2 as SVGEGT. The V end was cut by 6 bases, the J end by 4 bases, with 10 bases between. This CDR3 is 12 amino acids long.

This rearrangement joins TRBV5-1 to TRBJ1-1; the match to TRBD1 covers 7 bases. After removal of 4 bases from V and 1 base from J, the junction contained 7 bases not matched to a gene. Germline V gene lookup returns CDR1 SGHRS and CDR2 YFSETQ. This CDR3 region has 15 residues. The CDR3 nucleotides read TGCGCCAGCAGCCGGCAGGGACAGCCGAACACTGAAGCTTTCTTT. It encodes CASSRQGQPNTEAFF.

V gene TRBV5-1 combines with J gene TRBJ1-2, with D possibly being TRBD1 (6 bases). Trimming took 4 bases from V and 2 from J, leaving 15 bases between them. The CDR3 contains 15 residues. CDR1 SGHRS and CDR2 YFSETQ come from the germline V gene. The CDR3 protein is CASSNPTQGNYGYTF. CDR3 DNA sequence: TGCGCCAGCAGCAACCCAACTCAGGGGAACTATGGCTACACCTTC.

This clonotype has only a few counts. The rearrangement uses TRBV19 and TRBJ2-3; maybe TRBD1 (6 bases). Germline V CDR1 and CDR2: LNHDA, SQIVND (reference sequence). V gave up 5 bases and J gave up 6 bases, with 15 bases separating them. The CDR3 runs 14 residues. Here the CDR3 DNA reads TGTGCCAGTAGTGCCGGGACAACCAGGGATACGCAGTATTTT. Translated: CASSAGTTRDTQYF.

This sequence joins TRBV20-1 and TRBJ1-5; TRBD1 is a possible D gene (6 bases). V was cut by 6 bases and J by 2 bases, with 23 bases left in between. From germline, CDR1 is DFQATT and CDR2 SNEGSKA (reference sequence). This CDR3 is built from 17 residues. For the CDR3, the DNA is TGCAGTGCCAGAAGACAGGCGCTACGCGGTGGCAATCAGCCCCAGCATTTT. This sequence encodes CSARRQALRGGNQPQHF.

The chain joins TRBV4-2 to TRBJ1-6; TRBD1 agrees at 7 bases. The ends lost 1 base at V and 10 bases at J; junction bases unmatched: 4. Germline CDR1 is LGHNA and CDR2 is YNFKEQ. The CDR3 has 14 amino acids. DNA for the CDR3: TGTGCCAGCAGCCAAGTGACAGGGCAATCACCCCTCCACTTT. This codes for CASSQVTGQSPLHF.

This clonotype occurred many times. The chain is built from TRBV20-1 and TRBJ2-1; D not certain. CDR1 DFQATT and CDR2 SNEGSKA come from the germline V gene (reference sequence). CDR3 length: 12 residues. The V gene lost 6 bases and the J gene lost 9 bases, with 15 bases spanning the gap. The CDR3 DNA follows: TGCAGTGCCCCAACGGGCGTTTCTGAGCAGTTCTTC. As protein: CSAPTGVSEQFF.

V and J are TRBV7-9 and TRBJ2-1, with D possibly matching TRBD2 (5 bases). The CDR3 is 14 residues long. Germline lookup yields CDR1 SEHNR and CDR2 FQNEAQ (reference sequence). V was shortened by 6 bases and J by 6 bases, with 15 bases between the two germline ends. CDR3 nucleotides: TGTGCCAGCAGTGAATCCAGTCGGGGCAATGAGCAGTTCTTC. Residues: CASSESSRGNEQFF. Complete variable domain (other parts from reference TRBV7-9 and TRBJ2-1): DTGVSQNPRHKITKRGQNVTFRCDPISEHNRLYWYRQTLGQGPEFLTYFQNEAQLEKSRLLSDRFSAERPKGSFSTLEIQRTEQGDSAMYLCASSESSRGNEQFFGPGTRLTVL.

A few counts support this clonotype. The chain couples TRBV11-1 to TRBJ2-1, with a weak D call TRBD2 (7 bases). CDR3 size: 17 residues. CDR1 and CDR2 (germline): SGHAT, FQDESV (reference sequence). With 3 bases removed from V and 7 bases from J, the gap between germline ends came to 22 bases. In DNA form, the CDR3 reads TGTGCCAGCAGCTTGCGGGCGGGGGCCCCCCTAGGGAATGAGCAGTTCTTC. This codes for CASSLRAGAPLGNEQFF.

In its sample, this clonotype was seen a few times. J is TRBJ1-5 and V is TRBV7-2; D perhaps matches TRBD1 (5 bases). Germline V gives CDR1 SGHTA, CDR2 FQGNSA. V was shortened by 5 bases and J by 3 bases, with 11 bases between the two germline ends. This CDR3 is 14 amino acids long. The CDR3 loop reads CASSPMGVNQPQHF. The CDR3 DNA is TGTGCCAGCAGCCCAATGGGGGTCAATCAGCCCCAGCATTTT.

This clonotype was counted ten times or more. V and J are TRBV12-3 or TRBV12-4 and TRBJ2-5, with TRBD2 as a possible D gene (6 bases). This CDR3 region has 14 residues. Trimming took 6 bases from V and 2 from J, leaving 13 bases between them. CDR3 region: CASRRLGRQETQYF. The CDR3 DNA follows: TGTGCCAGCAGGAGACTAGGAAGGCAAGAGACCCAGTACTTC.

The gene calls are TRBV19 and TRBJ1-6, with 9 bases matching TRBD1. The V gene's germline CDR1 is LNHDA and CDR2 SQIVND (reference sequence). The CDR3 is 13 amino acids. The junction had 5 bases not matched to a gene; V was cut back by 10 bases and J by 7 bases. In DNA, the CDR3 is TGTGCCACCCTCGGGACAGGGAATTCACCCCTCCACTTT. It yields the protein CATLGTGNSPLHF. The whole variable domain, remainder taken from reference TRBV19 and TRBJ1-6, is DGGITQSPKYLFRKEGQNVTLSCEQNLNHDAMYWYRQDPGQGLRLIYYSQIVNDFQKGDIAEGYSVSREKKESFPLTVTSAQKNPTAFYLCATLGTGNSPLHFGNGTRLTVT.

This clonotype was seen many times. The chain links TRBV7-2 to TRBJ1-5, with D tentatively TRBD1 (6 bases). V dropped 3 bases and J dropped 0 bases, with 12 bases sitting between them. Per the germline V gene, CDR1 is SGHTA and CDR2 is FQGNSA. This CDR3 comprises 16 residues. The CDR3: CASSFGGGRSNQPQHF. CDR3 bases: TGTGCCAGCAGCTTCGGAGGGGGGCGTAGCAATCAGCCCCAGCATTTT.

In its sample, this clonotype was seen a few times. The chain is built from TRBV6-1 and TRBJ2-3; the match to TRBD1 covers 8 bases. The CDR3 consists of 15 residues. Germline loops: CDR1 MNHNS, CDR2 SASEGT. J lost 4 bases, V lost 2 bases, and 5 bases had no gene match. CDR3 sequence (DNA): TGTGCCAGCAGTGAATGGGACAGGACCCCAGATACGCAGTATTTT. Amino acids: CASSEWDRTPDTQYF.

This clonotype has only a few counts. The chain couples TRBV7-9 to TRBJ2-3, with 11 bases fitting TRBD1. Germline V gene data show CDR1 as SEHNR and CDR2 as FQNEAQ (reference sequence). V trimming: 5 bases; J trimming: 6 bases; junction bases outside the gene matches: 10. The CDR3 length is 16 residues. The CDR3 here is CASSPRTGGEADTQYF. CDR3 sequence (DNA): TGTGCCAGCAGCCCCCGGACAGGGGGCGAGGCGGATACGCAGTATTTT. The whole variable domain, remainder taken from reference TRBV7-9 and TRBJ2-3, is DTGVSQNPRHKITKRGQNVTFRCDPISEHNRLYWYRQTLGQGPEFLTYFQNEAQLEKSRLLSDRFSAERPKGSFSTLEIQRTEQGDSAMYLCASSPRTGGEADTQYFGPGTRLTVL.

J is TRBJ1-5 and V is TRBV4-1; D unclear. The CDR3 is 16 residues long. The ends were cut back, 2 bases at V and 2 bases at J, with 13 bases in the middle. Germline V gives CDR1 MGHRA, CDR2 YSYEKL. The CDR3 region has the DNA TGCGCCAGCAGCCAACCCGGAGTGGGAGGCAATCAGCCCCAGCATTTT. Translated, it gives CASSQPGVGGNQPQHF.

The chain recombines TRBV24-1 with TRBJ2-2; TRBD1 matches 8 bases. The CDR3 length is 14 residues. J gave up 5 bases and V 9 bases, and 7 bases lay outside the gene matches. CDR1 is KGHDR, CDR2 SFDVKD, per germline. The CDR3, as DNA: TGTGCCACCGCGGACAGGGCAAAGACCGGGGAGCTGTTTTTT. This sequence encodes CATADRAKTGELFF.

V usage is TRBV6-1 and J usage is TRBJ2-7; tentatively, D is TRBD2 (5 bases). Trimming took 11 bases from V and 0 from J, leaving 14 bases between them. The CDR3 totals 13 residues. The germline V gene has CDR1 MNHNS and CDR2 SASEGT. Here the CDR3 DNA reads TGTGCCTCGCGGGTGAGCATCTCCTACGAGCAGTACGTC. This codes for CASRVSISYEQYV.

V gene TRBV6-5 combines with J gene TRBJ1-5; D might be TRBD1 (6 bases). CDR3 size: 14 residues. Trimming shortened V by 2 bases and J by 5 bases, and 10 bases separated the two germline ends. Germline V gene sequence: CDR1 MNHEY, CDR2 SVGAGI. This chain's CDR3 is CASSYGQGYQPQHF. CDR3 coding DNA: TGTGCCAGCAGTTACGGGCAGGGGTATCAGCCCCAGCATTTT.

This clonotype was picked up many times. The V and J genes are TRBV15 and TRBJ1-3; 7 nucleotides line up with TRBD1. V gave up 2 bases and J gave up 9 bases; unmatched junction bases: 19. Per the germline V gene, CDR1 is LNHNV and CDR2 is YYDKDF (reference sequence). This CDR3 contains 18 residues. The CDR3 DNA sequence: TGTGCCACCAGCAGACGGGTCGGACAGGCGATTTCTCTTGGCACCATATATTTT. It is translated as CATSRRVGQAISLGTIYF.

This chain links TRBV12-3 or TRBV12-4 with TRBJ1-3, with TRBD1 matching over 8 bases. V gave up 3 bases and J gave up 3 bases; unmatched junction bases: 7. The CDR3 totals 16 residues. For the CDR3, the DNA is TGTGCCAGCAGTTTGTCAGGGGGCGCGAATGGAAACACCATATATTTT. Translation: CASSLSGGANGNTIYF.

The CDR3: CSARLTSGGLTGELFF. CDR3 sequence (DNA): TGCAGTGCTAGACTGACTAGCGGGGGGCTGACCGGGGAGCTGTTTTTT. The V call is TRBV20-1, the J call TRBJ2-2, with 13 bases aligning to TRBD2. Germline CDR1 DFQATT, CDR2 SNEGSKA (reference sequence). With 2 bases clipped from V and 5 bases from J, the junction kept 5 bases outside the gene matches. CDR3 length: 16 residues.

The V gene is TRBV3-1, the J gene TRBJ2-7; 7 bases fit TRBD1. The trim removed 1 base at V and 5 bases at J, leaving 2 bases unmatched. CDR3 length: 13 amino acids. Germline lookup yields CDR1 LGHDT and CDR2 YNNKEL (reference sequence). The CDR3 is CASSQADRNEQYF. In DNA form, the CDR3 reads TGTGCCAGCAGCCAAGCGGACAGGAACGAGCAGTACTTC.